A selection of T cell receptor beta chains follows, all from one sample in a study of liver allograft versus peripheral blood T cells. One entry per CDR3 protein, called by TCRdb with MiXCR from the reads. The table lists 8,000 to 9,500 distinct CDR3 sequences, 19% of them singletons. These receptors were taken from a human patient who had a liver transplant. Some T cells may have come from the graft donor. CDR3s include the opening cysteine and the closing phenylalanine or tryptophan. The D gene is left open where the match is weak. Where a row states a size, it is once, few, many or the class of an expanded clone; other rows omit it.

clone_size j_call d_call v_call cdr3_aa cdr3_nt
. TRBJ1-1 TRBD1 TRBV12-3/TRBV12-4 CASRQGGAEAFF TGTGCCAGCAGGCAGGGGGGGGCTGAAGCTTTCTTT
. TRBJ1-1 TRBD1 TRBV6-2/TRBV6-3 CTSSPQGAWTEAFF TGTACCAGCAGTCCCCAGGGGGCTTGGACTGAAGCTTTCTTT
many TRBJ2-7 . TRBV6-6 CASSYTGFSYEQYF TGTGCCAGCAGTTACACAGGGTTTTCCTACGAGCAGTACTTC
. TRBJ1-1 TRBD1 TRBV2 CASETGAYTEAFF TGTGCCAGCGAGACAGGGGCGTACACTGAAGCTTTCTTT
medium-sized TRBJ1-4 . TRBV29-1 CSVETATNEKLFF TGCAGCGTTGAAACGGCAACTAATGAAAAACTGTTTTTT
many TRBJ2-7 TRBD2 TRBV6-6 CASSSYFSGGLTYEQYF TGTGCCAGCAGTTCCTACTTTAGCGGGGGCCTTACCTACGAGCAGTACTTC
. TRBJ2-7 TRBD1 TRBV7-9 CASSSSGTVYEQYF TGTGCCAGCAGCTCGTCCGGGACAGTCTACGAGCAGTACTTC
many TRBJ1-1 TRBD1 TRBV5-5 CASRHRGGTEAFF TGTGCCAGCAGGCACAGGGGAGGGACTGAAGCTTTCTTT
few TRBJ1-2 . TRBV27 CASSFGTGSFHTF .
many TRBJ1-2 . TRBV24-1 CATSDPDDGYTF TGTGCCACCAGTGACCCAGACGACGGCTACACCTTC
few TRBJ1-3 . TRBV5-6 CASSLLVSGNTIYF TGTGCCAGCAGCTTACTGGTCTCTGGAAACACCATATATTTT
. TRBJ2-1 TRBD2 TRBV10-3 CAVGTSGGQDEQFF TGTGCCGTAGGGACTAGCGGGGGTCAGGATGAGCAGTTCTTC
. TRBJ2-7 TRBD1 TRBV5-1 CASSLGQGAVEQYF TGCGCCAGCAGCTTGGGACAGGGGGCGGTCGAGCAGTACTTC
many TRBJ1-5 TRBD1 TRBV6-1 CASGYRGANQPQHF TGTGCCAGCGGGTACAGGGGAGCGAATCAGCCCCAGCATTTT
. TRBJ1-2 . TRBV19 CASSPTGDSYGYTF TGTGCCAGTAGCCCGACAGGCGATTCCTATGGCTACACCTTC
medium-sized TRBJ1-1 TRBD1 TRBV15 CATSRGRLDRHTEAFF TGTGCCACCAGCAGAGGGAGGTTGGACAGGCACACTGAAGCTTTCTTT
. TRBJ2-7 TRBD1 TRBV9 CASSHELQGDEQYF TGTGCCAGCAGCCACGAATTACAGGGGGACGAGCAGTACTTC
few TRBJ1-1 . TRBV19 CASSIRKTGTEAFF TGTGCCAGTAGTATAAGAAAGACCGGGACTGAAGCTTTCTTT
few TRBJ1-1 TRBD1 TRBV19 CASSIVFRGLTEAFF TGTGCCAGTAGTATAGTTTTCAGGGGGCTCACTGAAGCTTTCTTT
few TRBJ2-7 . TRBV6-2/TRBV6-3 CASSQTDLAYEQYF TGTGCCAGCAGCCAGACAGACTTGGCCTACGAGCAGTACTTC
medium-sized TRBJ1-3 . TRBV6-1 CAITGGNTIYF TGTGCCATAACCGGAGGAAACACCATATATTTT
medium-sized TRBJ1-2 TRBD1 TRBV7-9 CASSLGGDQGAYGYTF TGTGCCAGCAGCTTAGGGGGGGATCAGGGGGCCTATGGCTACACCTTC
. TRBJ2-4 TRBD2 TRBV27 CASGRGRGVKNTQYF TGTGCCAGCGGAAGGGGACGGGGGGTGAAAAACACTCAGTACTTC
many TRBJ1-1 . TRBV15 CATSRALENTEAFF TGTGCCACCAGCAGAGCTTTAGAGAACACTGAAGCTTTCTTT
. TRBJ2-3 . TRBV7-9 CASSLGADTQYF TGTGCCAGCAGCTTAGGTGCAGATACGCAGTATTTT
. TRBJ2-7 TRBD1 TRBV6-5 CASSYSGTGGDEQYF TGTGCCAGCAGTTACTCCGGGACAGGGGGCGACGAGCAGTACTTC
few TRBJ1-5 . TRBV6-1 CASSDRGPNSNQPQHF TGTGCCAGCAGTGATCGGGGGCCGAATAGCAATCAGCCCCAGCATTTT
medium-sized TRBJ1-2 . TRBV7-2 CASSPSWQAYGYTF TGTGCCAGCAGCCCTAGCTGGCAAGCCTATGGCTACACCTTC
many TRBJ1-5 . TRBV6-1 CASSASRGGNQPQHF TGTGCCAGCAGTGCGTCCAGGGGAGGCAATCAGCCCCAGCATTTT
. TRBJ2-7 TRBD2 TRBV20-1 CSARRTAGGPLYEQYF TGCAGTGCTAGACGGACGGCGGGGGGGCCGTTGTACGAGCAGTACTTC
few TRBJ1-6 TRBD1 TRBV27 CASSLARGAGGSPLHF TGTGCCAGCAGTTTGGCTCGAGGGGCAGGGGGTTCACCCCTCCACTTT
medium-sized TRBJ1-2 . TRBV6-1 CASSEWPGPGTYGYTF TGTGCCAGCAGTGAATGGCCCGGGCCGGGCACCTATGGCTACACCTTC
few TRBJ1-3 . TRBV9 CASSVGSSGNTIYF TGTGCCAGCAGCGTCGGGAGCTCTGGAAACACCATATATTTT
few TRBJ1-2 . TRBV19 CASATARGYTF TGTGCCAGTGCGACAGCCCGTGGCTACACCTTC
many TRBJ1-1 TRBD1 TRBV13 CASSFRDRGPNTEAFF TGTGCCAGCAGCTTCCGGGACAGGGGACCGAACACTGAAGCTTTCTTT
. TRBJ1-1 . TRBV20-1 CSASPSRGKEAFF TGCAGTGCTAGCCCCTCTAGGGGAAAAGAAGCTTTCTTT
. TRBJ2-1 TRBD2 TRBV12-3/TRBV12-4 CASSLAGAYNEQFF TGTGCCAGCTCGTTAGCGGGGGCCTACAATGAGCAGTTCTTC
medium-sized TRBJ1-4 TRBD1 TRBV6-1 CASTPVRGQGEEKLFF TGTGCCAGCACCCCTGTGCGAGGACAGGGAGAAGAAAAACTGTTTTTT
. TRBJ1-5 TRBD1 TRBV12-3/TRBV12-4 CASSARAGGYSNQPQHF TGTGCCAGCAGTGCCAGGGCAGGGGGCTATAGCAATCAGCCCCAGCATTTT
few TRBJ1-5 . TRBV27 CASRQGSQPQHF TGTGCCAGCAGACAGGGAAGTCAGCCCCAGCATTTT
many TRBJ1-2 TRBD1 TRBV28 CASSFTETGDRYGYTF TGTGCCAGCAGTTTTACGGAAACAGGGGATCGGTATGGCTACACCTTC
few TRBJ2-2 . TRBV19 CASSTLRTETGELFF TGTGCCAGTAGTACCCTCCGGACTGAGACCGGGGAGCTGTTTTTT
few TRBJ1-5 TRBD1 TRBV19 CASRGGTGGPYSNQPQHF TGTGCCAGTAGAGGGGGGACAGGGGGCCCGTATAGCAATCAGCCCCAGCATTTT
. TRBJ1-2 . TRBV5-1 CASSLVTGSYGYTF TGCGCCAGCAGCTTGGTCACAGGGAGCTATGGCTACACCTTC
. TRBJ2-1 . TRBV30 CAWSVGGWNEQFF TGTGCCTGGAGTGTAGGGGGGTGGAATGAGCAGTTCTTC
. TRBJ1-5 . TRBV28 CASSSGTGGQPQHF TGTGCCAGCAGTTCCGGGACGGGCGGTCAGCCCCAGCATTTT
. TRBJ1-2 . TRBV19 CATQGLYGYTF TGTGCCACTCAGGGTCTCTATGGCTACACCTTC
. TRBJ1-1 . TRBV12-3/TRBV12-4 CASSSTFWGADTEAFF TGTGCCAGCAGTTCGACCTTTTGGGGCGCGGACACTGAAGCTTTCTTT
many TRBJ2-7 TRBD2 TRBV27 CASSLGAGGTTYEQYF TGTGCCAGCAGTTTAGGGGCCGGAGGGACTACCTACGAGCAGTACTTC
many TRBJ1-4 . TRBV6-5 CASSTAALDNEKLFF TGTGCCAGCAGTACCGCGGCCTTAGATAATGAAAAACTGTTTTTT
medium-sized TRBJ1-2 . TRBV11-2 CASSLGSYYGYTF TGTGCCAGCAGCTTAGGGTCATACTATGGCTACACCTTC
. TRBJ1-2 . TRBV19 CASNHRARGYGYTF TGTGCCAGTAATCACAGGGCCAGGGGTTACGGCTACACCTTC
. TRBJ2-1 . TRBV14 CASSLMTVSNEQFF TGTGCCAGCAGTTTAATGACCGTTAGCAATGAGCAGTTCTTC
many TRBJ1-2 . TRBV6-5 CASSSDWQNGYTF TGTGCCAGCAGTTCTGATTGGCAGAACGGCTACACCTTC